The 14 T cell receptor beta chains listed next were all sequenced from one sample in a study of blood T cell repertoires in COVID-19. Using immunoSEQ multiplex PCR, the repertoire was profiled, and TCRdb retains in-frame clones only, with some absent. Seen here are about 110,000 clones, less than 75% observed once, and the top ten hold about 0.84%. Sequenced material: peripheral blood. These receptors all come from a human donor with acute or convalescent COVID-19. The donor label of this sample is uncertain.

The V and J genes are TRBV7-8 and TRBJ1-1; 11 nucleotides agree with TRBD1. Unmatched junction bases numbered 10, after V lost 1 base and J lost 12 bases. Germline V CDR1 and CDR2: SGHVS, FQNEAQ. This CDR3 comprises 15 residues. DNA of the CDR3: TGTGCCAGCAGCTTAGACGCAAGGACAGGGGGCCGAACTTTCTTT. Translating it yields CASSLDARTGGRTFF.

The genes are TRBV29-1 and TRBJ1-1, with D perhaps TRBD1 (5 bases). Germline-derived CDR1 and CDR2 are SQVTM and ANQGSEA. The CDR3 loop spans 13 amino acids. V was clipped by 7 bases and J by 1 base, with 13 bases between them. The CDR3 here is CSAQGGSNTEAFF. CDR3 in DNA: TGCAGCGCCCAGGGAGGGTCGAACACTGAAGCTTTCTTT.

The chain has TRBV5-1 and TRBJ1-2; 9 bases line up with TRBD1. Per the germline V gene, CDR1 is SGHRS and CDR2 is YFSETQ. V was clipped by 4 bases and J by 3 bases; unmatched bases: 7. This CDR3 contains 15 residues. CDR3 sequence: CASSVGQGSYYGYTF. CDR3 in DNA: TGCGCCAGCAGCGTGGGACAGGGATCCTACTATGGCTACACCTTC.

V is TRBV19 and J is TRBJ1-5, with TRBD1 identical over 9 bases. CDR3 length: 16 residues. CDR1 is LNHDA, CDR2 SQIVND, per germline (reference sequence). The V and J ends lost 10 bases and 7 bases, in that order; junction bases with no gene match: 17. CDR3 in amino acids: CATQQVGQGIRQPQHF. The CDR3, as DNA: TGTGCCACCCAACAAGTAGGACAGGGGATTAGGCAGCCCCAGCATTTT.

This chain joins TRBV7-9 and TRBJ1-3; 10 bases agree with TRBD1. The CDR3 sequence is 19 residues long. The germline V gene has CDR1 SEHNR and CDR2 FQNEAQ (reference sequence). J gave up 0 bases and V 4 bases, and 12 bases lay outside the gene matches. CDR3 residues: CASSSLGTGVGSSGNTIYF. CDR3 nucleotides: TGTGCCAGCAGCTCCCTCGGGACAGGGGTTGGGTCCTCTGGAAACACCATATATTTT.

The V call is TRBV18, the J call TRBJ2-2; tentatively, D is TRBD1 (6 bases). Trimming took off 1 base at V and 7 bases at J, with 19 bases between the two ends. The CDR3 loop spans 17 amino acids. CDR1 and CDR2 (germline): KGHSH, LQKENI. The CDR3 loop reads CASSPRSSGQGYGELFF. CDR3 DNA: TGTGCCAGCTCACCACGGTCGTCTGGGCAGGGGTACGGGGAGCTGTTTTTT. The variable domain in full, with the rest retrieved from reference TRBV18 and TRBJ2-2, is NAGVMQNPRHLVRRRGQEARLRCSPMKGHSHVYWYRQLPEEGLKFMVYLQKENIIDESGMPKERFSAEFPKEGPSILRIQQVVRGDSAAYFCASSPRSSGQGYGELFFGEGSRLTVL.

The chain carries TRBV11-2 and TRBJ2-2; perhaps TRBD1 as D (7 bases). CDR1 SGHAT and CDR2 FQNNGV come from the germline V gene. V was cut by 5 bases and J by 7 bases, with 20 bases left in between. CDR3 length: 16 residues. Here the CDR3 reads CASSPTRGVGDGELFF. CDR3 DNA sequence: TGTGCCAGCAGCCCCACCAGGGGGGTCGGAGACGGGGAGCTGTTTTTT.

The gene calls are TRBV7-2 and TRBJ1-6; D is ambiguous. V lost 1 base, J lost 8 bases, and 9 bases lay in between. The CDR3 is 14 residues long. CDR1 is SGHTA and CDR2 is FQGNSA in the germline V gene. The CDR3 region has the DNA TGTGCCAGCAGCTTAGGGAGTGCTTATTCACCCCTCCACTTT. Protein sequence: CASSLGSAYSPLHF.

The J gene is TRBJ2-3, the V gene TRBV3-1 (or the pseudogene TRBV3-2), with TRBD2 matching 10 bases. With V trimmed by 1 base and J by 0 bases, 7 bases remained unmatched. Germline loops: CDR1 LGHDT, CDR2 YNNKEL (reference sequence). The CDR3 has 18 residues. The CDR3 DNA reads TGTGCCAGCAGCCAAGGGGCTAGCGGGGGAGAGAGCACAGATACGCAGTATTTT. It yields the protein CASSQGASGGESTDTQYF.

This chain connects TRBV19 to TRBJ1-2; 7 nucleotides line up with TRBD1. The junction had 8 bases not matched to a gene; V was cut back by 7 bases and J by 0 bases. The CDR3 contains 15 residues. CDR1 is LNHDA and CDR2 is SQIVND in the germline V gene (reference sequence). In DNA, the CDR3 is TGTGCCAGTACTGGACAGGCGTCTGCTAACTATGGCTACACCTTC. Protein: CASTGQASANYGYTF.

This clone has only a few counts. This chain joins TRBV3-1 (or the pseudogene TRBV3-2) and TRBJ1-6; D is unresolved. Between the trimmed V and J ends, which lost 4 bases and 2 bases, there was a span of 15 bases. Per the germline V gene, CDR1 is LGHDT and CDR2 is YNNKEL (reference sequence). The CDR3 runs 17 residues. The CDR3 region has the DNA TGTGCCAGCAGCCCCCATCCCCCAGGCACCTATAATTCACCCCTCCACTTT. This translates into CASSPHPPGTYNSPLHF.

The CDR3 is CASSLGTRDYEQYF. CDR3 bases: TGTGCCAGCAGTTTAGGGACTCGGGACTACGAGCAGTACTTC. The rearrangement uses TRBV28 and TRBJ2-7, with a possible D match to TRBD2 (6 bases). Germline V gene data show CDR1 as MDHEN and CDR2 as SYDVKM. This CDR3 comprises 14 residues. V lost 2 bases and J 3 bases, leaving 11 bases between the germline ends. Supplemented by reference TRBV28 and TRBJ2-7, the full variable domain reads DVKVTQSSRYLVKRTGEKVFLECVQDMDHENMFWYRQDPGLGLRLIYFSYDVKMKEKGDIPEGYSVSREKKERFSLILESASTNQTSMYLCASSLGTRDYEQYFGPGTRLTVT.

This clone was recorded a few times. The rearrangement joins TRBV5-6 to TRBJ2-1, with 9 bases fitting TRBD1. Trimming took 2 bases from V and 7 from J; bases not matched to a gene: 10. The germline V gene has CDR1 SGHDT and CDR2 YYEEEE. The CDR3 is 16 residues long. CDR3 sequence reads: CASSLLTGGLYNEQFF. CDR3 DNA: TGTGCCAGCAGCTTACTTACAGGGGGCCTTTATAATGAGCAGTTCTTC.

The chain uses TRBV6-2 or TRBV6-3 and TRBJ1-5; perhaps TRBD1 as D (5 bases). V was cut by 1 base and J by 1 base, with 17 bases left in between. Looked up from germline, CDR1 is MNHEY and CDR2 is SVGEGT. This CDR3 is 18 amino acids long. CDR3 sequence: CASSYLQEGLGSNQPQHF. The CDR3 bases are TGTGCCAGCAGTTACTTACAGGAGGGTTTGGGGAGCAATCAGCCCCAGCATTTT.